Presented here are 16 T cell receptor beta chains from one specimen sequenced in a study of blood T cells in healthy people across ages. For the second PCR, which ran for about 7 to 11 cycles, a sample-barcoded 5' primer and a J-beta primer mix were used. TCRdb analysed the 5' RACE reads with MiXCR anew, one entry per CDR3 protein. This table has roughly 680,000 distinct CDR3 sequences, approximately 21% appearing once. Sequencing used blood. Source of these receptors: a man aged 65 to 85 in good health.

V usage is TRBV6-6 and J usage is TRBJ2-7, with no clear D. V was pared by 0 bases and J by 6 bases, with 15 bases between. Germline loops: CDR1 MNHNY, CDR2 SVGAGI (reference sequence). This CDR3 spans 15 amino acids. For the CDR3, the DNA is TGTGCCAGCAGTTACTCCGGTTTGGGGAATCGCGAGCAGTACTTC. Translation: CASSYSGLGNREQYF.

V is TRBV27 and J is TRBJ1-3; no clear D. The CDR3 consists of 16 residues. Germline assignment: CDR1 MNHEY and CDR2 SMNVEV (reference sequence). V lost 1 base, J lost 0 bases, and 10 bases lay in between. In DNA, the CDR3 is TGTGCCAGCAGTTTATTTTCTCCCGACTCTGGAAACACCATATATTTT. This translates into CASSLFSPDSGNTIYF.

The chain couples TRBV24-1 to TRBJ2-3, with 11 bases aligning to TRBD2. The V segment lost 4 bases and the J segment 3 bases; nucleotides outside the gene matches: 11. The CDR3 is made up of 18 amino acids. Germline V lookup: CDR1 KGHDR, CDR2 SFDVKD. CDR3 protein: CATSDRLTSGSLTDTQYF. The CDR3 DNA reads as TGTGCCACCAGTGACCGGCTAACTAGCGGGAGTCTGACAGATACGCAGTATTTT.

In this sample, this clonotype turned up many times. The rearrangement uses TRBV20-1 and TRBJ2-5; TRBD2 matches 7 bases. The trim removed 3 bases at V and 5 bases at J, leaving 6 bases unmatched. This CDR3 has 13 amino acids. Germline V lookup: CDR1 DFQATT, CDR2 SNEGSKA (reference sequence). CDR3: CSASTGLGETQYF. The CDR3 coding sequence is TGCAGTGCTAGCACAGGACTAGGCGAGACCCAGTACTTC.

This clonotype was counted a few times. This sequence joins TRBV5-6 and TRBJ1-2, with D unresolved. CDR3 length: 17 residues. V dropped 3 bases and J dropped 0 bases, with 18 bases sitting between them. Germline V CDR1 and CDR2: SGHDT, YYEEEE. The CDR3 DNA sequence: TGTGCCAGCAGCTCATCAGCCGGGTCACAATCTAACTATGGCTACACCTTC. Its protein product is CASSSSAGSQSNYGYTF.

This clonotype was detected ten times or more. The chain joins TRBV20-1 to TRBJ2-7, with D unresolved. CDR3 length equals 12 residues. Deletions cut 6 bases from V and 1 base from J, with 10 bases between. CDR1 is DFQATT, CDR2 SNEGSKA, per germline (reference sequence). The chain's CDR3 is CSARSASYEQYF. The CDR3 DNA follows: TGCAGTGCCCGCTCCGCATCCTACGAGCAGTACTTC.

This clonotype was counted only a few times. The DNA for the CDR3 is TGCAGTGCAGCGAGTGGGCGTTCGACAGATACGCAGTATTTT. This translates into CSAASGRSTDTQYF. V is TRBV20-1 and J is TRBJ2-3; D is unresolved. Trimming took 6 bases from V and 3 from J, leaving 16 bases between them. Germline V gene lookup returns CDR1 DFQATT and CDR2 SNEGSKA (reference sequence). The CDR3 consists of 14 residues.

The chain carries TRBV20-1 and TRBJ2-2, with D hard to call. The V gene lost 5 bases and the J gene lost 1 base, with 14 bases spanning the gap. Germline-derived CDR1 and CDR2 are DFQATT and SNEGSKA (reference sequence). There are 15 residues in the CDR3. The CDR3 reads CSAPTSGLNTGELFF. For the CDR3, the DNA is TGCAGTGCTCCGACCTCTGGTTTGAACACCGGGGAGCTGTTTTTT.

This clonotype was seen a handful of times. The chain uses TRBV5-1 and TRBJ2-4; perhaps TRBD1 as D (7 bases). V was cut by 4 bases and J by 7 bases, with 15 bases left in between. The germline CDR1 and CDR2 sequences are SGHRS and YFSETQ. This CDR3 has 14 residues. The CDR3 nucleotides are TGCGCCAGCAGCCCAGAGACAGGGAGGAACATTCAGTACTTC. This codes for CASSPETGRNIQYF. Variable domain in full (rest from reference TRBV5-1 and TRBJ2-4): KAGVTQTPRYLIKTRGQQVTLSCSPISGHRSVSWYQQTPGQGLQFLFEYFSETQRNKGNFPGRFSGRQFSNSRSEMNVSTLELGDSALYLCASSPETGRNIQYFGAGTRLSVL.

CDR3 in amino acids: CSASRAGGGSYNEQFF. The CDR3 nucleotides are TGCAGTGCTAGTAGGGCGGGAGGAGGCTCCTACAATGAGCAGTTCTTC. V gene TRBV20-1 combines with J gene TRBJ2-1; TRBD2 matches 8 bases. Germline-derived CDR1 and CDR2 are DFQATT and SNEGSKA (reference sequence). The CDR3 length is 16 residues. The trim removed 3 bases at V and 0 bases at J, leaving 7 bases unmatched.

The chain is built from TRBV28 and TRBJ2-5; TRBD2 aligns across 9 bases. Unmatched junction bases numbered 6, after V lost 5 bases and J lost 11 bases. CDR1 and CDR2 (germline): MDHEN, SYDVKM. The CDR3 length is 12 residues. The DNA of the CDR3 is TGTGCCAGCAGTCTCCAGCGGGAGGCGCAGTACTTC. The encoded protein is CASSLQREAQYF.

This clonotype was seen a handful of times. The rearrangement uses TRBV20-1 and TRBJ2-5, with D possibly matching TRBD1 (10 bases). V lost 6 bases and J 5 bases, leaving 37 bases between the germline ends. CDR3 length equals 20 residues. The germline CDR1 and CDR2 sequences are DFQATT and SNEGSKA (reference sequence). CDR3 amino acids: CSALLFRDRGGRDRVETQYF. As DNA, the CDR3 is TGCAGTGCCCTCCTATTCCGGGACAGGGGCGGGAGGGATAGAGTGGAGACCCAGTACTTC.

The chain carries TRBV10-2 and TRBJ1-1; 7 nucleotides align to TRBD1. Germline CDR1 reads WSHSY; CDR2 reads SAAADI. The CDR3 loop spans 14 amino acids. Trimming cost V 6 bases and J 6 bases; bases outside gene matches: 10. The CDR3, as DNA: TGCGCCAGCAGACAGGGGCCCTTGGGGTCTGAAGCTTTCTTT. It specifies CASRQGPLGSEAFF.

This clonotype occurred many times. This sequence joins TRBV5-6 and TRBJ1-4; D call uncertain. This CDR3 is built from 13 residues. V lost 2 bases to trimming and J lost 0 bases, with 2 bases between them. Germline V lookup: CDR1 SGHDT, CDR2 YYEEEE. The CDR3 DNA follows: TGTGCCAGCAGCTTTCCAACTAATGAAAAACTGTTTTTT. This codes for CASSFPTNEKLFF.

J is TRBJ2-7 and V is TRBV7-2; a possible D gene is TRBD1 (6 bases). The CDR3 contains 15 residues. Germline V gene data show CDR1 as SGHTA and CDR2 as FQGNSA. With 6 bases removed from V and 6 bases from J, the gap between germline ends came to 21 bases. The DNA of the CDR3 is TGTGCCAGCAGATTTCAATCCCCTACAGGGTCCGAGCAGTACTTC. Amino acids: CASRFQSPTGSEQYF.

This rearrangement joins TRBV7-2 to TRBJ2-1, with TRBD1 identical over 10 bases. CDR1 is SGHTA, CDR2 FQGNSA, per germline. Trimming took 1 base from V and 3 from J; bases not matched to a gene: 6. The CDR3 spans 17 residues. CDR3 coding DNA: TGTGCCAGCAGCTTAGTAGGCGGACAGGGGGGCTACAATGAGCAGTTCTTC. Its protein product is CASSLVGGQGGYNEQFF. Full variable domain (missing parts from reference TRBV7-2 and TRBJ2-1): GAGVSQSPSNKVTEKGKDVELRCDPISGHTALYWYRQSLGQGLEFLIYFQGNSAPDKSGLPSDRFSAERTGGSVSTLTIQRTQQEDSAVYLCASSLVGGQGGYNEQFFGPGTRLTVL.